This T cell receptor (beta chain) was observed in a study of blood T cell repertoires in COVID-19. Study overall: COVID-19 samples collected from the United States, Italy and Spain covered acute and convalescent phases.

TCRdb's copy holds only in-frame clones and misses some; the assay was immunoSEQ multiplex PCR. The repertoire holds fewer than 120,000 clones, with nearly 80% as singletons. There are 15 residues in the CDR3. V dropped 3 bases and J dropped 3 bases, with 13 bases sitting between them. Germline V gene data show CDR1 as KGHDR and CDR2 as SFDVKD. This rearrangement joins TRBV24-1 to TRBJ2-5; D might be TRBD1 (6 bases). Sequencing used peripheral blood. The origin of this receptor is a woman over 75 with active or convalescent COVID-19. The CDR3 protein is CATSDHGTLKETQYF. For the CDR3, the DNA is TGTGCCACCAGTGATCACGGGACACTAAAAGAGACCCAGTACTTC.